Following are 24 T cell receptor beta chains from one sample sequenced in a study of T-cell reconstitution after alpha-beta-depleted transplantation in children (dated by TCRdb to 2016 to 2017). The library was obtained by PCR. The data were produced on an Illumina HiSeq 2500. To normalize quantification of the TCRbeta repertoire, the TCR libraries were built with molecular barcoding that relied on unique molecular identifiers. TCRdb reworked the public reads: Q25 trimming with fastp, MiXCR clone assembly, productive beta chains retained. Records with the same CDR3 protein are collapsed into one entry carrying the most frequent genes and DNA. Here the sample has roughly 590,000 distinct CDR3 sequences; approximately 15% occur a single time. In total, the top ten clones hold 1.1% of the sample. The sequencing here drew on PBMCs from the stem cell graft donor, taken from the stem cell graft. Every receptor here comes from a human donor who donated a stem cell graft to a child with acute myeloid leukemia.

This clonotype showed up many times. The V and J genes are TRBV12-3 or TRBV12-4 and TRBJ2-1; the D is unclear. The V end was cut by 2 bases, the J end by 7 bases, with 6 bases between. The CDR3 is made up of 12 amino acids. The CDR3 DNA follows: TGTGCCAGCAGTTTACCGCCAAATGAGCAGTTCTTC. Translated: CASSLPPNEQFF.

The gene calls are TRBV7-2 and TRBJ1-1; 10 bases are shared with TRBD1. After removal of 9 bases from V and 0 bases from J, the junction contained 10 bases not matched to a gene. The CDR3 contains 16 residues. Germline assignment: CDR1 SGHTA and CDR2 FQGNSA. DNA of the CDR3: TGTGCCAGAATTGCCGGGACAGGGGACATGAACACTGAAGCTTTCTTT. Translating it yields CARIAGTGDMNTEAFF.

The gene calls are TRBV5-5 and TRBJ2-1; 8 bases map to TRBD2. The ends lost 0 bases at V and 7 bases at J; junction bases unmatched: 6. Germline V gives CDR1 SGHKS, CDR2 YYEKEE (reference sequence). The CDR3 totals 15 residues. CDR3 nucleotide sequence: TGTGCCAGCAGCTTGGAGGGCGGGGGGCTAAATGAGCAGTTCTTC. As protein: CASSLEGGGLNEQFF.

The V call is TRBV20-1, the J call TRBJ1-5; 8 bases agree with TRBD1. The trim removed 6 bases at V and 5 bases at J, leaving 6 bases unmatched. This CDR3 contains 13 residues. CDR1 is DFQATT and CDR2 is SNEGSKA in the germline V gene (reference sequence). CDR3 loop: CSATGDGDQPQHF. The CDR3 DNA sequence: TGCAGTGCGACAGGGGATGGGGATCAGCCCCAGCATTTT.

The chain has TRBV12-3 or TRBV12-4 and TRBJ1-2; no reliable D call. V gave up 0 bases and J gave up 7 bases, with 12 bases separating them. The CDR3 sequence is 14 residues long. The CDR3 DNA reads TGTGCCAGCAGTTTAGCGGCTGAGGGTAGTGGCTACACCTTC. This sequence encodes CASSLAAEGSGYTF.

CDR3 loop: CASSPPGGGPYNEQFF. The CDR3 DNA follows: TGTGCCAGCAGCCCTCCTGGGGGGGGGCCCTACAATGAGCAGTTCTTC. V is TRBV7-2 and J is TRBJ2-1, with TRBD2 as a possible D gene (7 bases). Between the trimmed V and J ends, which lost 5 bases and 2 bases, there was a span of 16 bases. CDR1 and CDR2 (germline): SGHTA, FQGNSA. This CDR3 contains 16 residues.

J is TRBJ2-1 and V is TRBV11-3; D may be TRBD1 (7 bases). The V gene's germline CDR1 is SGHNT and CDR2 YENEEA. The length of the CDR3 is 12 residues. V lost 3 bases and J 9 bases, leaving 9 bases between the germline ends. The CDR3 region has the DNA TGTGCCAGCAGCTTTCAGGGGGGTGAGCAGTTCTTC. Its translation is CASSFQGGEQFF. The entire variable domain, with the rest obtained from reference TRBV11-3 and TRBJ2-1, is as follows: EAGVVQSPRYKIIEKKQPVAFWCNPISGHNTLYWYLQNLGQGPELLIRYENEEAVDDSQLPKDRFSAERLKGVDSTLKIQPAELGDSAVYLCASSFQGGEQFFGPGTRLTVL.

This clonotype has just a few counts. The chain couples TRBV7-9 to TRBJ1-1; a possible D gene is TRBD1 (6 bases). The CDR3 runs to 15 residues. Germline assignment: CDR1 SEHNR and CDR2 FQNEAQ (reference sequence). The ends were cut back, 5 bases at V and 7 bases at J, with 20 bases in the middle. CDR3 nucleotide sequence: TGTGCCAGCAGCCAGAGGACAGTCGGGGTGTTTGAAGCTTTCTTT. Encoded protein: CASSQRTVGVFEAFF.

This clonotype was seen many times. The chain combines TRBV20-1 with TRBJ2-7, with TRBD1 matching 9 bases. This CDR3 is built from 14 residues. Germline V gene lookup returns CDR1 DFQATT and CDR2 SNEGSKA (reference sequence). The junction had 4 bases not matched to a gene; V was cut back by 4 bases and J by 0 bases. The CDR3, as DNA: TGCAGTGCTAAAGGGACAGGGAGCTCCTACGAGCAGTACTTC. It specifies CSAKGTGSSYEQYF.

This clonotype was recorded many times. The CDR3 sequence: CSIPGGYAVTQYF. In nucleotides, the CDR3 is TGCAGCATTCCCGGGGGGTATGCTGTGACCCAGTACTTC. The chain uses TRBV29-1 and TRBJ2-5, with 7 bases aligning to TRBD2. Germline CDR1 and CDR2: SQVTM and ANQGSEA. This CDR3 has 13 amino acids. V lost 8 bases and J lost 7; bases outside the gene matches: 13.

The chain uses TRBV7-2 and TRBJ2-1; the D is unclear. The CDR3 runs to 15 residues. V dropped 1 base and J dropped 7 bases, with 14 bases sitting between them. Germline CDR1 reads SGHTA; CDR2 reads FQGNSA. DNA for the CDR3: TGTGCCAGCAGCTTAGGGGCTTCCCCCGGGAATGAGCAGTTCTTC. It encodes CASSLGASPGNEQFF.

This clonotype was recorded many times. This rearrangement joins TRBV25-1 to TRBJ1-2; D remains ambiguous. The CDR3 totals 13 residues. Germline CDR1 reads MGHDK; CDR2 reads SYGVNS. V was trimmed by 3 bases and J by 3 bases, leaving 8 bases between them. CDR3 nucleotides: TGTGCCAGCAGTGACCGGGTTGACTATGGCTACACCTTC. Encoded protein: CASSDRVDYGYTF.

This clonotype occurred many times. This rearrangement joins TRBV29-1 to TRBJ2-5; D is unresolved. This CDR3 is built from 13 residues. V lost 3 bases, J lost 5 bases, and 13 bases lay in between. The germline CDR1 and CDR2 sequences are SQVTM and ANQGSEA. CDR3 amino acids: CSVDETLGETQYF. The CDR3 nucleotides are TGCAGCGTTGATGAGACACTGGGGGAGACCCAGTACTTC. Variable domain in full (rest from reference TRBV29-1 and TRBJ2-5): SAVISQKPSRDICQRGTSLTIQCQVDSQVTMMFWYRQQPGQSLTLIATANQGSEATYESGFVIDKFPISRPNLTFSTLTVSNMSPEDSSIYLCSVDETLGETQYFGPGTRLLVL.

This clonotype appeared a few times. The genes are TRBV7-2 and TRBJ2-7, with 7 bases identical to TRBD2. Losses at the gene ends were 1 base for V and 3 bases for J; bases not matched to a gene: 9. This CDR3 has 16 residues. Germline V gene lookup returns CDR1 SGHTA and CDR2 FQGNSA. CDR3 amino acids: CASSLGGLDSYYEQYF. The CDR3 DNA reads as TGTGCCAGCAGCTTAGGCGGACTAGATTCGTACTACGAGCAGTACTTC.

This clonotype was counted many times. This chain joins TRBV25-1 and TRBJ2-7; D gene uncertain. The CDR3 is 12 amino acids. The V and J ends lost 5 bases and 4 bases respectively, with 9 bases between them. Germline V gene sequence: CDR1 MGHDK, CDR2 SYGVNS. CDR3 loop: CASSYQSYEQYF. The CDR3 DNA reads TGTGCCAGCAGTTACCAGAGTTACGAGCAGTACTTC.

This clonotype was observed many times. V usage is TRBV20-1 and J usage is TRBJ1-4; 7 bases map to TRBD1. Germline V gene data show CDR1 as DFQATT and CDR2 as SNEGSKA (reference sequence). V was clipped by 7 bases and J by 10 bases; unmatched bases: 12. This CDR3 is 13 amino acids long. CDR3 in amino acids: CSGRDRSFGKLFF. The CDR3 DNA sequence: TGCAGTGGGAGGGACAGATCCTTTGGAAAACTGTTTTTT.

This sequence joins TRBV12-3 or TRBV12-4 and TRBJ1-3; 9 bases are shared with TRBD1. The CDR3 contains 16 residues. V dropped 6 bases and J dropped 5; count of bases not matched to a gene: 11. The CDR3 loop is CASRSFGTGIRNTIYF. CDR3 nucleotide sequence: TGTGCCAGCAGATCCTTTGGGACAGGGATTAGAAACACCATATATTTT.

This clonotype was counted many times. J is TRBJ1-2 and V is TRBV6-2 or TRBV6-3, with no clear D. Trimming removed 5 bases from V and 8 bases from J, with 12 bases in between. Germline assignment: CDR1 MNHEY and CDR2 SVGEGT. The CDR3 extends over 12 amino acids. The CDR3 DNA is TGTGCCAGCAGTCTCGGCGAAGCGGGCTACACCTTC. Its translation: CASSLGEAGYTF.

This clonotype was detected only a few times. This chain joins TRBV6-1 and TRBJ2-1, with 10 bases identical to TRBD2. The CDR3 length is 17 residues. V shed 4 bases and J 2 bases; nucleotides not matched to a gene: 8. The germline gives CDR1 MNHNS, CDR2 SASEGT. For the CDR3, the DNA is TGTGCCAGCAGTGCTCCTACTAGCGGGGCAACCTACAATGAGCAGTTCTTC. It translates to CASSAPTSGATYNEQFF.

The chain carries TRBV3-1 and TRBJ2-1; D is tentatively TRBD1 or TRBD2 (6 bases each). The length of the CDR3 is 13 residues. Germline CDR1 reads LGHDT; CDR2 reads YNNKEL (reference sequence). V shed 1 base and J shed 9 bases, with 10 bases lying between them. Here the CDR3 DNA reads TGTGCCAGCAGCCAAGGGGGGCGGGGTGAGCAGTTCTTC. Translation: CASSQGGRGEQFF.

The chain carries TRBV7-8 and TRBJ2-7; D might be TRBD1 (6 bases). The CDR3 is 14 amino acids. Trimming cost V 6 bases and J 4 bases, with 16 bases left between them. Germline CDR1 SGHVS, CDR2 FQNEAQ. The CDR3, as DNA: TGTGCCAGCAGTCCCAGGGGTCACACGTACGAGCAGTACGTC. Protein product: CASSPRGHTYEQYV.

This clonotype was observed a handful of times. The rearrangement links TRBV7-9 to TRBJ2-1; 7 positions match TRBD2. Trimming removed 2 bases from V and 1 base from J; junction bases left unmatched: 2. Germline-derived CDR1 and CDR2 are SEHNR and FQNEAQ (reference sequence). CDR3 length: 15 residues. CDR3 protein: CASSLPAGSYNEQFF. The CDR3 nucleotides read TGTGCCAGCAGCTTACCAGCGGGGTCCTACAATGAGCAGTTCTTC.

This clonotype was seen at least ten times. J is TRBJ2-5 and V is TRBV27, with D perhaps given as TRBD1 or TRBD2 (5 bases each). The CDR3 sequence is 16 residues long. Trimming removed 5 bases at V and 6 bases at J, with 22 bases between. Germline CDR1 is MNHEY and CDR2 is SMNVEV (reference sequence). Here the CDR3 DNA reads TGTGCCAGCAGTCCCCAAGACGCCTGGGACGATAAGACCCAGTACTTC. It translates to CASSPQDAWDDKTQYF.

This chain joins TRBV6-2 or TRBV6-3 and TRBJ2-3; 8 nucleotides agree with TRBD1. Germline loops: CDR1 MNHEY, CDR2 SVGEGT. The CDR3 has 16 amino acids. The V gene end was trimmed by 6 bases and the J gene end by 2 bases; junction bases not matched to a gene: 10. CDR3 in DNA: TGTGCCAGCAGGCGGACAGGGCCCATCACCACAGATACGCAGTATTTT. As protein: CASRRTGPITTDTQYF.